Listed below are T cell receptor beta chains from one sample, sequenced in a study of blood T cell repertoires in COVID-19. Assay used: immunoSEQ multiplex PCR; TCRdb lists only in-frame clones, some missing. The table has hundreds of thousands of clones, around 90% seen once. Source material: peripheral blood. These receptors all come from a woman aged 18-29 years with acute or convalescent COVID-19. Each CDR3 is given with its conserved first and last residue. D genes are given only for firm matches. Size values are once, few and many counts, or a class for expanded clones, and some rows have none.

size	J	V	D	CDR3	DNA
NA	TRBJ2-7	TRBV13	NA	CASSFKGNSYEQYF	TGTGCCAGCAGCTTTAAGGGGAACTCCTACGAGCAGTACTTC
NA	TRBJ1-2	TRBV29-1	NA	CSVAGHQRLGYTF	TGCAGCGTTGCGGGACATCAAAGGTTGGGCTACACCTTC
few	TRBJ1-5	TRBV19	NA	CASSIVRGGQPQHF	TGTGCCAGTAGTATAGTGAGGGGGGGCCAGCCCCAGCATTTT
NA	TRBJ2-1	TRBV4-2	TRBD2	CASSQDGTSGGGEQFF	TGTGCCAGCAGCCAAGACGGGACTAGCGGGGGGGGTGAGCAGTTCTTC
NA	TRBJ1-3	TRBV5-1	TRBD1	CASSLYRQGSGNTIYF	TGCGCCAGCAGCTTGTACCGACAGGGTTCTGGAAACACCATATATTTT
NA	TRBJ1-1	TRBV7-9	NA	CASSPRLGQNTEAFF	TGTGCCAGCAGCCCCCGGTTGGGGCAGAACACTGAAGCTTTCTTT
NA	TRBJ1-2	TRBV11-2	NA	CASSLASRVPDYGYTF	TGTGCCAGCAGCTTAGCCTCTAGAGTCCCCGACTATGGCTACACCTTC
NA	TRBJ1-2	TRBV9	TRBD1	CASSVSGGYGYTF	TGTGCCAGCAGCGTGTCAGGGGGCTATGGCTACACCTTC
NA	TRBJ2-2	TRBV4-1	TRBD1	CASSQDSGQAGGELFF	TGCGCCAGCAGCCAAGATTCGGGACAGGCAGGCGGGGAGCTGTTTTTT
once	TRBJ2-3	TRBV27	TRBD1	CASSQSTPTGGDTQYF	TGTGCCAGCAGTCAATCCACACCCACAGGGGGAGATACGCAGTATTTT
NA	TRBJ2-7	TRBV6-5	NA	CASRPVDNSYEQYF	TGTGCCAGCAGGCCAGTGGACAACTCCTACGAGCAGTACTTC
NA	TRBJ2-7	TRBV7-9	TRBD1	CASSPRTGREYEQYF	TGTGCCAGCAGCCCGAGGACAGGGAGAGAGTACGAGCAGTACTTC